The 27 T cell receptor beta chains given below trace back to one sample, sequenced in a study of siplizumab effects on memory and regulatory T cells. Assay: immunoSEQ multiplex PCR; the TCRdb copy retains only in-frame clones and omits some. In the table there are 100,000 or so clones, over 90% of which are singletons. The sequencing input was non-Treg CD4+ T cells sorted from blood. Receptor source: a human donor in good health.

The V call is TRBV11-3, the J call TRBJ2-3; D ambiguous. Looked up from germline, CDR1 is SGHNT and CDR2 is YENEEA. V dropped 4 bases and J dropped 0 bases, with 2 bases sitting between them. The CDR3 length is 12 residues. In nucleotides, the CDR3 is TGTGCCAGCAGCTCCAGCACAGATACGCAGTATTTT. Its translation: CASSSSTDTQYF.

This clone was observed a single time. The chain has TRBV2 and TRBJ2-7; no firm D call. Germline V gives CDR1 SNHLY, CDR2 FYNNEI. The CDR3 is made up of 11 amino acids. V was trimmed by 6 bases and J by 2 bases, leaving 5 bases between them. CDR3 in amino acids: CASRVTYEQYF. CDR3 in DNA: TGTGCCAGCAGAGTAACCTACGAGCAGTACTTC.

The chain links TRBV2 to TRBJ2-2, with D possibly TRBD2 on 5 matching bases. Trimming cost V 3 bases and J 3 bases, with 11 bases left between them. The CDR3 totals 15 residues. Germline CDR1 and CDR2: SNHLY and FYNNEI. This chain's CDR3 is CASSERRAYTGELFF. The CDR3 bases are TGTGCCAGCAGTGAGAGGCGGGCCTACACCGGGGAGCTGTTTTTT.

Comments on this clone: Sequence at one end of the junction differs from germline and may be a read error. The rearrangement uses TRBV25-1 and TRBJ1-4; D is possibly TRBD1 (6 bases). Germline V gives CDR1 MGHDK, CDR2 SYGVNS. The CDR3 spans 15 residues. CDR3 in DNA: TGTGCCAGCGGATGGACCGGGACAACGAATGAAAAACTGTTTTTT. This translates into CASGWTGTTNEKLFF.

The chain uses TRBV4-1 and TRBJ1-1; D uncertain. Germline V gives CDR1 MGHRA, CDR2 YSYEKL. The CDR3 consists of 15 residues. Trimming shortened V by 0 bases and J by 2 bases, and 10 bases separated the two germline ends. The CDR3 DNA follows: TGCGCCAGCAGCCAAGATCCCAACAGTAACACTGAAGCTTTCTTT. Protein sequence: CASSQDPNSNTEAFF.

This chain uses TRBV30 with TRBJ2-1; TRBD2 aligns across 9 bases. This CDR3 is built from 12 residues. Germline assignment: CDR1 GTSNPN and CDR2 SVGIG (reference sequence). The CDR3 loop reads CSRLAGINEQFF. Written as DNA, the CDR3 is TGTTCGAGGCTAGCGGGGATCAATGAGCAGTTCTTC.

The rearrangement links TRBV19 to TRBJ2-1; 8 nucleotides match TRBD1. CDR1 and CDR2 (germline): LNHDA, SQIVND (reference sequence). J lost 8 bases, V lost 3 bases, and 9 bases had no gene match. The CDR3 has 15 residues. Here the CDR3 reads CASSIGDRTWHEQFF. The CDR3, as DNA: TGTGCCAGTAGTATTGGGGACAGGACTTGGCATGAGCAGTTCTTC. Full variable domain (missing parts from reference TRBV19 and TRBJ2-1): DGGITQSPKYLFRKEGQNVTLSCEQNLNHDAMYWYRQDPGQGLRLIYYSQIVNDFQKGDIAEGYSVSREKKESFPLTVTSAQKNPTAFYLCASSIGDRTWHEQFFGPGTRLTVL.

CDR3 bases: TGTGCCAGCAGTGGGTGGACAGGGTTGGAGACCCAGTACTTC. Its protein is CASSGWTGLETQYF. The chain couples TRBV6-1 to TRBJ2-5, with 8 bases lining up with TRBD1. The CDR3 runs 14 residues. CDR1 is MNHNS and CDR2 is SASEGT in the germline V gene. V dropped 4 bases and J dropped 5; count of bases not matched to a gene: 6.

The chain uses TRBV5-1 and TRBJ2-1, with TRBD1 as a possible D gene (8 bases). V was shortened by 0 bases and J by 10 bases, with 14 bases between the two germline ends. The germline V gene encodes CDR1 SGHRS and CDR2 YFSETQ. The CDR3 is 14 residues long. CDR3 protein: CASSLGTGGLEQFF. The CDR3 bases are TGCGCCAGCAGCTTGGGTACAGGGGGACTAGAGCAGTTCTTC.

The V call is TRBV6-5, the J call TRBJ2-6; perhaps TRBD1 as D (5 bases). Trimming stripped 4 bases from V and 0 bases from J, with 10 bases between. Germline CDR1 and CDR2: MNHEY and SVGAGI. The CDR3 has 16 amino acids. CDR3 region: CASSLYRISGANVLTF. As DNA, the CDR3 is TGTGCCAGCAGTTTATACAGGATCTCTGGGGCCAACGTCCTGACTTTC.

The chain joins TRBV29-1 to TRBJ1-4, with D possibly TRBD1 on 5 matching bases. V lost 6 bases and J lost 5, with 16 bases in between. Germline-derived CDR1 and CDR2 are SQVTM and ANQGSEA. The CDR3 is made up of 14 amino acids. The CDR3 loop is CSVNRDGWNEKLFF. The CDR3 DNA follows: TGCAGCGTCAATCGGGACGGGTGGAATGAAAAACTGTTTTTT.

J is TRBJ2-3 and V is TRBV2; no firm D call. The CDR3 extends over 14 amino acids. CDR1 is SNHLY, CDR2 FYNNEI, per germline. V dropped 2 bases and J dropped 4 bases, with 10 bases sitting between them. This chain's CDR3 is CASSEPRTADTQYF. As DNA, the CDR3 is TGTGCCAGCAGTGAACCCCGGACCGCAGATACGCAGTATTTT.

The chain links TRBV15 to TRBJ1-1, with a possible D match to TRBD1 (6 bases). The CDR3 has 15 amino acids. V was trimmed by 1 base and J by 3 bases, leaving 12 bases between them. Germline CDR1 and CDR2: LNHNV and YYDKDF (reference sequence). CDR3 bases: TGTGCCACCAGCAGAGGGCCTACAGGGTACACTGAAGCTTTCTTT. This translates into CATSRGPTGYTEAFF.

In nucleotides, the CDR3 is TGTGCCAGTAGTATAAGGGCGGGACAGGTCTCCTACGAGCAGTACTTC. It codes for CASSIRAGQVSYEQYF. This sequence joins TRBV19 and TRBJ2-7; 8 positions agree with TRBD1. This CDR3 has 16 amino acids. Germline assignment: CDR1 LNHDA and CDR2 SQIVND (reference sequence). The junction had 6 bases not matched to a gene; V was cut back by 2 bases and J by 0 bases.

V gene TRBV19 combines with J gene TRBJ1-1; maybe TRBD1 (6 bases). Germline V gives CDR1 LNHDA, CDR2 SQIVND (reference sequence). This CDR3 comprises 16 residues. V was trimmed by 3 bases and J by 0 bases, leaving 14 bases between them. DNA for the CDR3: TGTGCCAGTAGTATTCAGGGGCCGGGACTGAACACTGAAGCTTTCTTT. Translating it yields CASSIQGPGLNTEAFF.

This chain connects TRBV30 to TRBJ1-1; 10 bases map to TRBD1. V was clipped by 0 bases and J by 6 bases; unmatched bases: 16. CDR3 size: 18 residues. In germline, CDR1 is GTSNPN, CDR2 SVGIG (reference sequence). In DNA, the CDR3 is TGTGCCTGGAGTGTAAAAACCCTCTCCCGGGACAGGGGCTCTGAAGCTTTCTTT. Protein: CAWSVKTLSRDRGSEAFF.

This chain connects TRBV28 to TRBJ1-1; 7 nucleotides line up with TRBD1. This CDR3 comprises 16 residues. With V trimmed by 4 bases and J by 1 base, 9 bases remained unmatched. Germline V gene sequence: CDR1 MDHEN, CDR2 SYDVKM. This CDR3 is CASSSPRTGTNTEAFF. The CDR3 DNA reads as TGTGCCAGCAGTTCACCCAGGACAGGTACGAACACTGAAGCTTTCTTT.

The chain recombines TRBV11-3 with TRBJ1-1; 7 positions match TRBD1. Germline V lookup: CDR1 SGHNT, CDR2 YENEEA. Losses at the gene ends were 5 bases for V and 4 bases for J; bases not matched to a gene: 10. The CDR3 loop spans 15 amino acids. The CDR3 protein is CASSGGQSRGTEAFF. The CDR3 DNA reads as TGTGCCAGCAGCGGGGGACAGTCACGGGGCACTGAAGCTTTCTTT.

The chain links TRBV5-4 to TRBJ1-2, with 8 bases fitting TRBD1. The germline gives CDR1 SGHNT, CDR2 YYREEE (reference sequence). CDR3 length: 14 residues. The V and J ends lost 5 bases and 3 bases, in that order; junction bases with no gene match: 6. The CDR3 nucleotides are TGTGCCAGCAGGGGACAGGCAGAAGACTATGGCTACACCTTC. Translated: CASRGQAEDYGYTF.

This clone was detected once. This chain uses TRBV10-1 with TRBJ2-2; possibly TRBD1 for D (5 bases). V gave up 6 bases and J gave up 1 base, with 9 bases separating them. Germline CDR1 reads WNHNN; CDR2 reads SYGVQD (reference sequence). The CDR3 consists of 14 residues. The CDR3 loop reads CASSAGQNTGELFF. CDR3 in DNA: TGCGCCAGCAGCGCAGGACAGAACACCGGGGAGCTGTTTTTT.

This chain connects TRBV10-3 to TRBJ1-1; 9 bases fit TRBD1. Germline V gene data show CDR1 as ENHRY and CDR2 as SYGVKD. The CDR3 has 15 amino acids. Trimming removed 7 bases from V and 1 base from J; junction bases left unmatched: 7. The CDR3 here is CAITPGQGKNTEAFF. In nucleotides, the CDR3 is TGTGCCATCACCCCGGGACAGGGCAAGAACACTGAAGCTTTCTTT.

The chain carries TRBV29-1 and TRBJ2-2; TRBD2 agrees at 9 bases. The CDR3 extends over 16 amino acids. Trimming removed 4 bases from V and 5 bases from J; junction bases left unmatched: 11. The germline V gene has CDR1 SQVTM and CDR2 ANQGSEA. CDR3 sequence: CSVAGGSGRETGELFF. The CDR3 region has the DNA TGCAGCGTTGCAGGAGGTAGCGGGAGAGAAACCGGGGAGCTGTTTTTT.

J is TRBJ2-5 and V is TRBV10-1; 7 bases map to TRBD1. The V segment lost 7 bases and the J segment 2 bases; nucleotides outside the gene matches: 7. Germline assignment: CDR1 WNHNN and CDR2 SYGVQD (reference sequence). The CDR3 covers 14 residues. CDR3 nucleotide sequence: TGCGCCAGCATGGTCGACAGGGCTCAAGAGACCCAGTACTTC. It codes for CASMVDRAQETQYF.

The V call is TRBV5-1, the J call TRBJ2-1; a weak D match, TRBD2 (6 bases). The V end lost 2 bases, the J end lost 2 bases, and 11 bases lay between the germline ends. Germline V lookup: CDR1 SGHRS, CDR2 YFSETQ. There are 15 residues in the CDR3. CDR3 loop: CASSFSGAAYNEQFF. In DNA form, the CDR3 reads TGCGCCAGCAGCTTCTCGGGAGCGGCCTACAATGAGCAGTTCTTC.

This chain joins TRBV19 and TRBJ1-4; weak D call: TRBD1 (5 bases). V was clipped by 3 bases and J by 5 bases, with 10 bases between them. Germline CDR1 and CDR2: LNHDA and SQIVND (reference sequence). This CDR3 spans 14 amino acids. CDR3 amino acids: CASSIQGSNEKLFF. The CDR3 bases are TGTGCCAGTAGTATCCAGGGTTCAAATGAAAAACTGTTTTTT.

The genes are TRBV7-2 and TRBJ1-4, with a tentative D call TRBD1 (5 bases). V was trimmed by 1 base and J by 5 bases, leaving 8 bases between them. The CDR3 runs to 14 residues. Germline lookup yields CDR1 SGHTA and CDR2 FQGNSA. This CDR3 is CASSLVGGNEKLFF. As DNA, the CDR3 is TGTGCCAGCAGCTTAGTGGGGGGGAATGAAAAACTGTTTTTT.

The chain couples TRBV20-1 to TRBJ2-7; no definite D call. This CDR3 has 10 amino acids. The germline V gene has CDR1 DFQATT and CDR2 SNEGSKA (reference sequence). The V and J ends lost 3 bases and 6 bases respectively, with 6 bases between them. Here the CDR3 reads CSASLFEQYF. Written as DNA, the CDR3 is TGCAGTGCTAGTCTGTTCGAGCAGTACTTC.